This T cell receptor (beta chain) was observed in a study of beta chain features in type 1 diabetes (dated by TCRdb to about 2018). A note on the overall study: Mean age, gender distribution, total cell number and subset yield were not different between patients and healthy donors. Regulatory and stem cell-like memory subsets were isolated from only 8 patients and roughly 8 healthy donors, whereas naive and central memory subsets came from all 30 or so donors. Across all samples, some 99 million sorted cells were examined, and cell number per subset correlated strongly with RNA yield. In the study, TCRB repertoires of sorted circulating CD4+ T cell subsets from recently diagnosed type 1 diabetes patients were compared with those of matched healthy donors.

The paper as a whole reports these results and caveats: Shorter templates might be favored by PCR, yet because patient and control samples were amplified and corrected together, any such skew would affect both groups equally. Naive, central memory and regulatory TCRB repertoires appeared to be more similar among patients than among healthy donors. Because cDNA was sequenced instead of genomic DNA, highly expressing activated cells could be over-represented, though the groups showed no difference in activation or CD3 levels. Type 1 diabetes patients showed a moderate but significant shortening of TCRB CDR3 length in all four CD4+ subsets. At VDJ recombination sites, patients with type 1 diabetes made fewer insertions and deleted more nucleotides, a pattern implying thymic rearrangement abnormalities. HLA sub-analyses involved small numbers of individuals, so any influence of HLA type on TCRB rearrangement remained unresolved.

V is reduced by 5 bases and J by 3 bases, leaving a spacing of 13 bases between them. CDR1 and CDR2, looked up from the germline V gene (reference sequence), are MNHEY and SMNVEV. The CDR3 covers 14 residues, taking in both the cysteine and the phenylalanine. This entry keeps only the CDR3 DNA: 42 bases, framed from base 1. In this sample, this clone turned up once. Its antigen specificity is not known. There are no base qualities to consult, and no much larger clone falls within one base. The entire amount of isolated RNA was reverse transcribed using the High Capacity cDNA Reverse Transcription Kit, so the sequenced TCRB transcripts were expressed ones. Naive, central memory and regulatory T cell samples underwent deep immunoSEQ sequencing, averaging about 3.5 million total reads per sample. After sorted cells were lysed in RLT buffer, RNA was extracted with DNase-treated RNeasy Micro or Mini kits, with the choice depending on cell number. To prevent cross-contamination, every cell subset was processed on its own, while patient and healthy donor samples were processed together. Using the immunoSEQ multiplex PCR, TCRB sequences were amplified from cDNA into 87-bp fragments spanning the CDR3 region. The amplicons were sequenced using the Illumina HiSeq platform. Turning to the authors' computational methods: Synthetic template baselines were used to correct PCR bias computationally, reads within Hamming distance 2 were collapsed, and singletons that could not be merged were discarded. Reads were aligned against IMGT to assign V, D and J genes, CDR3 length and insertions or deletions at six rearrangement sites. Clonotype counts were normalized to sorted cell number within each subset before computing true diversity and Gini coefficients with the tcR R package. The overlap coefficient, calculated on TCRB nucleotide sequences, was used to measure repertoire sharing. What TCRdb holds here is the immuneACCESS table cut down to in-frame rearrangements. Part of the clones is not present; checked against another copy, under half of the missing clones reflect an unresolved V gene, and the others are unexplained. That table furnishes V, J and clone size, whereas the DNA furnished D and trimming. In this sample the table shows about 320,000 clones, about 14% of which occur a single time. Approximately 6.7% of the sample is held by the ten biggest clonotypes.

A single peripheral blood draw of around 0.11 L on average was collected from each donor into heparinised tubes. A BD FACSAria II and a panel including CD45RO, CCR7, CD25, CD127, CD95 and CD27 were used to sort naive, central memory, regulatory and stem cell-like memory CD4+ T cells. All sorted populations exceeded 95% purity. PBMCs were isolated right away by Lymphoprep density gradient centrifugation and were stained directly, without culture. To minimize batch effects, samples were stained and sorted in pairs, one healthy donor with one patient per experiment. The chain uses TRBV27 and TRBJ1-2, with no confident D gene call. Sequenced material: central memory CD4+ T cells from blood. This receptor was obtained from a man aged 25-40 years in good health. The sequenced DNA is TGTGCCAGCAGTCCGACCCGACCGTACTATGGCTACACCTTC. It is translated as CASSPTRPYYGYTF.